This T cell receptor (beta chain) came from a study of vaccination effects on CD4 cells after COVID-19. In the study overall: All study participants received two doses of BNT162b2 or mRNA-1273 vaccine.

In the case of this clone: The antigen remains unidentified.

The V and J ends lost 8 bases and 5 bases, in that order; junction bases with no gene match: 5. This CDR3 comprises 13 residues. Germline loops: CDR1 SGHTA, CDR2 FQGNSA. Antigen-specific CD4+ T cells were first expanded with viral peptide pools by the ViraFEST assay and only then sequenced. Following 10 days of culture, CD4+ T cells were isolated. Vaccine recipients had no previous SARS-CoV-2 infection; their nucleocapsid antibodies were negative. On days 3 and 7, fresh IL-2 medium replaced half the medium. Measured with immunoSEQ multiplex PCR; TCRdb has only the in-frame clones, and not every one. Seen here are tens of thousands of clones, over 75% observed once, and the top ten hold 2.5% to 3%.

Sequencing used CD4+ T cells from PBMCs cultured with HCoV-NL63 spike peptides, obtained before COVID-19 vaccination. This TCR derives from a human donor who received a COVID-19 vaccine. The rearrangement uses TRBV7-2 and TRBJ2-5, with 10 nucleotides matching TRBD2. Written as DNA, the CDR3 is TGTGCCAGCGAACTAGCGGGGCTTGAGACCCAGTACTTC. Amino acids: CASELAGLETQYF.